This T cell receptor beta chain was obtained from a study of blood T cell repertoires in COVID-19. V was clipped by 1 base and J by 5 bases; unmatched bases: 4. The length of the CDR3 is 14 residues. Germline V lookup: CDR1 MNHNS, CDR2 SASEGT. The authors' processing: Scientists estimated how many nucleated cells there were by amplifying reference gene primers. Generated by immunoSEQ multiplex PCR, the TCRdb table keeps only in-frame clones and is missing some. V, J and clone size are taken as reported in that table, and D and trimming were inferred from the DNA itself. Here the sample spans over 150,000 clones, roughly 83% being singletons.

The V gene is TRBV6-1, the J gene TRBJ2-5; TRBD2 matches 7 bases. This sequence originates from a woman aged 60 to 75 with acute or convalescent COVID-19. Sequenced sample: peripheral blood. The CDR3 is CASSEGGGLETQYF. DNA for the CDR3: TGTGCCAGCAGTGAAGGGGGGGGGTTGGAGACCCAGTACTTC.